A selection of T cell receptor beta chains follows, all from one sample in a study of early T cells in non-severe SARS-CoV-2 infection. TCRdb passed the 5' RACE reads through MiXCR, listing each CDR3 protein once. Of around 33,000 distinct CDR3 sequences detected, more than 5% appear once; the ten largest clones hold 7.6%. Sequenced sample: whole blood. The source is an adult who was a healthcare worker with PCR-confirmed SARS-CoV-2 infection or an uninfected control (not recorded which). The CDR3 runs from the conserved cysteine through the conserved F or W. The order of the fields is D gene, J gene, clone size, V gene, CDR3 protein, CDR3 DNA. D genes are given only for firm matches. Not every row has a clone size; where given, it reads once, few, many or a size class.

>.|TRBJ2-4|many|TRBV30
CAWSLKDLAKNIQYF
TGTGCCTGGAGTCTCAAAGACTTAGCCAAAAACATTCAGTACTTC
>TRBD1|TRBJ1-4|.|TRBV7-2
CASSLGDSQRKKLFF
TGTGCCAGCAGCTTAGGGGACAGCCAAAGAAAGAAACTGTTTTTT
>TRBD1|TRBJ2-7|many|TRBV16
CASSQVIQGAYEQYF
TGTGCCAGCAGCCAAGTAATCCAGGGGGCCTACGAGCAGTACTTC
>.|TRBJ2-1|many|TRBV14
CASSQDARFKRGEQFF
TGTGCCAGCAGCCAAGATGCTAGATTCAAACGGGGTGAGCAGTTCTTC
>.|TRBJ1-2|many|TRBV4-2
CASSQIDGGTPHYGYTF
TGTGCCAGCAGCCAAATCGACGGGGGTACTCCTCACTATGGCTACACCTTC
>TRBD1|TRBJ1-2|.|TRBV10-2
CASRGHEGYTF
TGCGCGAGCAGGGGGCACGAAGGCTACACCTTC
>TRBD1|TRBJ2-4|.|TRBV7-6
CASSPQGAALAKNIQYF
TGTGCCAGCAGCCCACAGGGGGCGGCTCTAGCCAAAAACATTCAGTACTTC
>.|TRBJ1-2|many|TRBV5-1
CASRMIGSSGGNYGYTF
TGCGCCAGCAGAATGATAGGCTCATCGGGGGGCAACTATGGCTACACCTTC
>.|TRBJ2-7|many|TRBV12-5
CASGVETYEQYF
TGTGCTAGTGGAGTGGAAACCTACGAGCAGTACTTC
>TRBD1|TRBJ2-7|many|TRBV12-3/TRBV12-4
CASSPYRGSSYEQYF
TGTGCCAGCAGTCCGTACAGGGGCAGCTCCTACGAGCAGTACTTC
>.|TRBJ2-7|many|TRBV4-1
CASSQEVGHYEQYF
TGCGCCAGCAGCCAAGAAGTAGGGCACTACGAGCAGTACTTC
>TRBD1|TRBJ2-7|many|TRBV4-1
CASSQDPRGLYEQYF
TGCGCCAGCAGCCAAGATCCCAGGGGGCTGTACGAGCAGTACTTC
>TRBD1|TRBJ1-1|many|TRBV10-2
CASRDRGGTEAFF
TGCGCCAGCAGAGACAGGGGAGGAACTGAAGCTTTCTTT
>.|TRBJ1-1|few|TRBV6-2/TRBV6-3
CASRLETANTEAFF
TGTGCCAGCAGACTCGAGACAGCGAACACTGAAGCTTTCTTT
>TRBD1|TRBJ2-3|many|TRBV7-3
CASSLSTGAADTQYF
TGTGCCAGCAGCTTAAGTACAGGGGCTGCAGATACGCAGTATTTT
>.|TRBJ1-5|many|TRBV7-6
CASSLRSAQPQHF
TGTGCCAGCAGCTTACGGTCTGCTCAGCCCCAGCATTTT
>.|TRBJ2-3|many|TRBV27
CASSLGSVADTQYF
TGTGCCAGCAGTTTAGGTTCGGTGGCAGATACGCAGTATTTT
>TRBD1|TRBJ1-1|many|TRBV7-2
CASRYGQGSPEAFF
TGTGCCAGCAGGTACGGACAGGGAAGCCCTGAAGCTTTCTTT
>.|TRBJ2-3|few|TRBV29-1
CSVEPPDTQYF
TGCAGCGTTGAACCCCCGGATACGCAGTATTTT
>.|TRBJ2-3|few|TRBV11-2
CASSLAGPDTQYF
TGTGCCAGCAGCTTGGCCGGGCCAGATACGCAGTATTTT
>.|TRBJ1-6|many|TRBV19
CASNLGGLTPLHF
TGTGCCAGCAACCTCGGAGGGTTAACTCCCCTCCACTTT
>.|TRBJ1-1|many|TRBV14
CASSHLMTALNTEAFF
TGTGCCAGCAGCCACCTTATGACAGCCTTGAACACTGAAGCTTTCTTT
>TRBD1|TRBJ1-2|many|TRBV29-1
CSGGDRVNYGYTF
TGCAGCGGGGGGGACAGGGTGAACTATGGCTACACCTTC
>.|TRBJ1-2|many|TRBV12-3/TRBV12-4
CASSVRAAAHYGYTF
TGTGCCAGCAGTGTACGGGCCGCGGCCCACTATGGCTACACCTTC
>.|TRBJ2-1|few|TRBV12-3/TRBV12-4
CTSSQGGNEQFF
TGTACCAGCAGCCAGGGGGGGAATGAGCAGTTCTTC
>TRBD1|TRBJ2-6|.|TRBV7-3
CASSSTGGAGANVLTF
TGTGCCAGCAGCTCGACAGGGGGCGCTGGGGCCAACGTCCTGACTTTC
>.|TRBJ1-5|.|TRBV5-6
CASSFGSESNQPQHF
TGTGCCAGCAGCTTTGGATCAGAAAGCAATCAGCCCCAGCATTTT
>.|TRBJ2-5|many|TRBV18
CASSPLETQYF
TGTGCCAGCTCACCACTGGAGACCCAGTACTTC
>.|TRBJ2-1|many|TRBV19
CASSILWVSYNEQFF
TGTGCCAGTAGCATATTGTGGGTCTCCTACAATGAGCAGTTCTTC
>.|TRBJ1-3|medium-sized|TRBV6-2/TRBV6-3
CASSTFNLPSGNTIYF
TGTGCCAGCAGTACCTTCAACCTTCCCTCTGGAAACACCATATATTTT
>TRBD2|TRBJ2-2|.|TRBV7-6
CASSPRPSGGATGELFF
TGTGCCAGCAGCCCCCGCCCGTCCGGGGGGGCCACCGGGGAGCTGTTTTTT
>.|TRBJ1-1|.|TRBV25-1
CASPKGDAEAFF
TGTGCCAGCCCGAAGGGGGACGCTGAAGCTTTCTTT
>.|TRBJ2-3|many|TRBV7-2
CASSFGGSTDTQYF
TGTGCCAGCAGCTTCGGGGGCAGCACAGATACGCAGTATTTT
>.|TRBJ1-1|many|TRBV7-9
CASSPLLQANTEAFF
TGTGCCAGCAGCCCCCTGTTGCAGGCAAACACTGAAGCTTTCTTT
>.|TRBJ2-5|many|TRBV3-1
CASSRDGAGTQYF
TGTGCCAGCAGCCGAGACGGAGCGGGGACCCAGTACTTC
>.|TRBJ1-2|many|TRBV6-5
CASSRVATPEGGYTF
TGTGCCAGCAGTAGAGTGGCCACCCCCGAAGGTGGCTACACCTTC
>TRBD1|TRBJ1-2|few|TRBV2
CASSGRQGRSYGYTF
TGTGCCAGCAGTGGTAGACAGGGAAGGTCGTATGGCTACACCTTC
>TRBD2|TRBJ2-1|many|TRBV29-1
CSVPSGGYNEQFF
TGCAGCGTTCCCAGCGGGGGGTACAATGAGCAGTTCTTC
>.|TRBJ2-7|many|TRBV5-5
CASSLTQGGPLSYEQYF
TGTGCCAGCAGCTTGACACAGGGGGGGCCCTTGTCCTACGAGCAGTACTTC
>.|TRBJ2-1|medium-sized|TRBV5-5
CASSSGGSYNEQFF
TGTGCCTCCTCCAGTGGGGGGTCCTACAATGAGCAGTTCTTC
>TRBD2|TRBJ2-7|many|TRBV30
CAWSGTSGPYEQYF
TGTGCCTGGAGTGGGACTAGCGGACCCTACGAGCAGTACTTC
>.|TRBJ2-5|few|TRBV30
CAWTVNQETQYF
TGTGCCTGGACAGTTAATCAAGAGACCCAGTACTTC